Presented here are 25 T cell receptor beta chains from one specimen sequenced in a study of T cell clonality in common variable immunodeficiency. General study points: Reportedly, TCR beta sequences from common variable immunodeficiency showed fewer deletions and N-nucleotide insertions.

Which antigens these TCRs recognize remains unknown. Only in-frame clones appear in the TCRdb table, and some are missing; sequencing was by immunoSEQ multiplex PCR. The repertoire consists of some 19,000 clones, none detected only once. Input material: peripheral blood mononuclear cells. These receptors were taken from a human donor with common variable immunodeficiency.

This clone was seen only a few times. Here the CDR3 reads CASSGRDRGHEQYF. The CDR3 DNA, read in part, is TGTGCCAGCAGCGGAAGGGACAGGGGTCACGAG. The V and J genes are TRBV13 and TRBJ2-7, with 10 bases that match TRBD1. Coverage ceases 3 residues before the CDR3 finishes, and the germline J gene fills in the end. The V gene end was trimmed by 5 bases and the J gene end by 5 bases; junction bases not matched to a gene: 6. This CDR3 has 14 residues. Germline CDR1 is PRHDT and CDR2 is FYEKMQ (reference sequence). Looking up the rest from reference TRBV13 and TRBJ2-7 gives the full variable domain: AAGVIQSPRHLIKEKRETATLKCYPIPRHDTVYWYQQGPGQDPQFLISFYEKMQSDKGSIPDRFSAQQFSDYHSELNMSSLELGDSALYFCASSGRDRGHEQYFGPGTRLTVT.

This clone was counted a few times. The read comes to an end 3 residues before the CDR3 does, leaving the germline J gene to fill in the end. This chain joins TRBV19 and TRBJ1-5; D is possibly TRBD1 (5 bases). V shed 7 bases and J shed 1 base, with 26 bases lying between them. Germline assignment: CDR1 LNHDA and CDR2 SQIVND (reference sequence). CDR3 length: 19 residues. The covered CDR3 bases are TGTGCCAGTAACTCCCAACTCGGCGGGGAATGGGGGAGCAATCAGCCC. It is translated as CASNSQLGGEWGSNQP. The CDR3 in its entirety is CASNSQLGGEWGSNQPQHF.

This clone came up a few times. The sequenced fragment ends 3 residues before the CDR3 boundary, so the rest is inferred from the germline J gene. The chain uses TRBV2 and TRBJ1-2; maybe TRBD1 (5 bases). Trimming removed 4 bases at V and 0 bases at J, with 15 bases between. CDR3 length: 16 amino acids. From germline, CDR1 is SNHLY and CDR2 FYNNEI. The CDR3 bases that were read are TGTGCCAGCAGTGCCTTCTTGGACACAACTAACTATGGC. This translates into CASSAFLDTTNYG. The entire CDR3 is CASSAFLDTTNYGYTF.

In this sample, this clone turned up a few times. The DNA ends 3 residues before the CDR3 does, and the rest of the CDR3 is filled in from the germline J gene. The V gene is TRBV7-8, the J gene TRBJ1-2, with 9 positions matching TRBD1. This CDR3 has 17 amino acids. The germline gives CDR1 SGHVS, CDR2 FQNEAQ. Losses at the gene ends were 1 base for V and 6 bases for J; bases not matched to a gene: 12. CDR3 residues: CASSLEPTGGIGDGYTF. The CDR3 bases that were read are TGTGCCAGCAGCTTAGAGCCTACAGGGGGCATTGGGGATGGC. Combining the CDR3 with reference TRBV7-8 and TRBJ1-2 gives the whole variable domain GAGVSQSPRYKVAKRGQDVALRCDPISGHVSLFWYQQALGQGPEFLTYFQNEAQLDKSGLPSDRFFAERPEGSVSTLKIQRTQQEDSAVYLCASSLEPTGGIGDGYTFGSGTRLTVV.

This clone was seen a handful of times. The read terminates 3 residues before the CDR3 end, so the remaining end is supplied by the germline J gene. V is TRBV18 and J is TRBJ2-7; no definite D call. The germline gives CDR1 KGHSH, CDR2 LQKENI. Trimming took 2 bases from V and 0 from J, leaving 14 bases between them. The CDR3 contains 16 residues. This CDR3 reads CASSPILSQNSYEQYF. CDR3 DNA (partial): TGTGCCAGCTCACCAATACTCTCCCAAAACTCCTACGAG.

This clone was recorded at least ten times. The read comes to an end 3 residues before the CDR3 does, leaving the germline J gene to fill in the end. The chain combines TRBV5-1 with TRBJ1-2, with TRBD1 matching 8 bases. V trimming: 3 bases; J trimming: 6 bases; junction bases outside the gene matches: 13. The CDR3 is 16 residues long. Germline assignment: CDR1 SGHRS and CDR2 YFSETQ. The part of the CDR3 DNA that was read is TGCGCCAGCAGCTCGGACAGGGTTTGGGAATCCGATGGC. Protein: CASSSDRVWESDG. The entire CDR3 reads CASSSDRVWESDGYTF.

About this clone itself: The read gets to within 3 residues of the CDR3 end, and the germline J gene fills in the rest. The rearrangement uses TRBV7-6 and TRBJ2-7; tentative D call: TRBD2 (5 bases). There are 15 residues in the CDR3. From germline, CDR1 is SGHVS and CDR2 FNYEAQ. V lost 2 bases and J lost 0, with 11 bases in between. The CDR3 reads CASSLISGYSYEQYF. The sequenced part of the CDR3 DNA is TGTGCCAGCAGCTTAATCAGCGGATACTCCTACGAG. Combining the CDR3 with reference TRBV7-6 and TRBJ2-7 gives the whole variable domain GAGVSQSPRYKVTKRGQDVALRCDPISGHVSLYWYRQALGQGPEFLTYFNYEAQQDKSGLPNDRFSAERPEGSISTLTIQRTEQRDSAMYRCASSLISGYSYEQYFGPGTRLTVT.

This clone has at least ten counts. The observed sequence ends 3 residues before the CDR3 terminus, with the missing tail filled in from the germline J gene. This rearrangement joins TRBV7-2 to TRBJ2-1, with TRBD1 identical over 9 bases. From germline, CDR1 is SGHTA and CDR2 FQGNSA. Germline trimming cut 4 bases from V and 9 bases from J; bases unmatched to any gene: 7. This CDR3 comprises 14 residues. The chain's CDR3 is CASSSLTGGLEQFF. The CDR3 bases that were read are TGTGCCAGCAGCTCCCTAACAGGGGGCCTTGAG.

This clone was seen a few times. The CDR3 end lies 3 residues beyond the end of the read and is filled in from the germline J gene. The gene calls are TRBV7-9 and TRBJ2-7, with 7 bases lining up with TRBD1. The V gene's germline CDR1 is SEHNR and CDR2 FQNEAQ (reference sequence). The V segment lost 5 bases and the J segment 5 bases; nucleotides outside the gene matches: 12. This CDR3 is built from 15 residues. This CDR3 reads CASSHRDSSVHEQYF. The CDR3 DNA, read in part, is TGTGCCAGCAGCCACCGGGACAGTTCGGTCCACGAG.

This clone was picked up a small number of times. The read gets to within 3 residues of the CDR3 end, and the germline J gene fills in the rest. The genes are TRBV7-9 and TRBJ1-1; 7 bases are a match to TRBD1. Trimming at V came to 4 bases and at J to 0 bases, leaving 5 bases not matched to a gene. This CDR3 is 15 amino acids long. CDR1 is SEHNR, CDR2 FQNEAQ, per germline (reference sequence). The part of the CDR3 DNA that was read is TGTGCCAGCAGCTCTGCTGACAGGGTGAACACTGAA. It is translated as CASSSADRVNTE. In full, the CDR3 is CASSSADRVNTEAFF.

At least ten counts were recorded for this clone. The read terminates 3 residues before the CDR3 end, so the remaining end is supplied by the germline J gene. The gene calls are TRBV29-1 and TRBJ1-6; perhaps TRBD1 as D (5 bases). The V gene's germline CDR1 is SQVTM and CDR2 ANQGSEA. V gave up 2 bases and J gave up 8 bases, with 7 bases separating them. There are 12 residues in the CDR3. The CDR3 DNA, read in part, is TGCAGCGTTGAAAGAGGGGATTCACCC. This sequence encodes CSVERGDSP. The complete CDR3 protein is CSVERGDSPLHF. The full variable domain, its missing parts supplied by reference TRBV29-1 and TRBJ1-6, is SAVISQKPSRDICQRGTSLTIQCQVDSQVTMMFWYRQQPGQSLTLIATANQGSEATYESGFVIDKFPISRPNLTFSTLTVSNMSPEDSSIYLCSVERGDSPLHFGNGTRLTVT.

This clone was seen a handful of times. The sequenced fragment ends 3 residues before the CDR3 boundary, so the rest is inferred from the germline J gene. The chain is built from TRBV19 and TRBJ1-6; 7 bases match TRBD1. The CDR3 totals 14 residues. Germline CDR1 and CDR2: LNHDA and SQIVND (reference sequence). V lost 3 bases, J lost 9 bases, and 5 bases stayed unmatched. The CDR3 region is CASSIDRDGSPLHF. The DNA read from the CDR3 is TGTGCCAGTAGTATTGACAGGGACGGTTCACCC.

Note on this clone: Read coverage stops 3 residues before the CDR3 terminus; the germline J gene supplies the remainder. The chain employs TRBV16 and TRBJ2-1, with D uncertain. V was shortened by 0 bases and J by 6 bases, with 9 bases between the two germline ends. Per the germline V gene, CDR1 is KGHSY and CDR2 is FQNENV. The CDR3 is 14 amino acids. The DNA read from the CDR3 is TGTGCCAGCAGCCAATCTGCGGCTAGCAATGAG. Protein: CASSQSAASNE. The full CDR3 reads CASSQSAASNEQFF.

This clone was observed a few times. The CDR3 end is not reached by the read, which stops 3 residues before it; the germline J gene fills it in. The chain joins TRBV6-1 to TRBJ2-1, with D uncertain. The CDR3 extends over 14 amino acids. The germline CDR1 and CDR2 sequences are MNHNS and SASEGT. Trimming cost V 1 base and J 7 bases, with 11 bases left between them. The DNA read from the CDR3 is TGTGCCAGCAGTGAAGGGGCGTGGTGGAATGAG. Its translation: CASSEGAWWNE. The entire CDR3 reads CASSEGAWWNEQFF.

This clone was seen more than once but under ten times. The read gets to within 3 residues of the CDR3 end, and the germline J gene fills in the rest. The chain has TRBV19 and TRBJ2-5, with TRBD1 matching over 8 bases. The junction had 6 bases not matched to a gene; V was cut back by 4 bases and J by 5 bases. CDR1 and CDR2 (germline): LNHDA, SQIVND (reference sequence). The CDR3 consists of 14 residues. Partial CDR3 DNA: TGTGCCAGTAGTAGGACAGGGTTTAGGGAGACC. Its protein is CASSRTGFRET. The whole CDR3 region reads CASSRTGFRETQYF.

A note on this clone: The read ends 3 residues early relative to the CDR3; the germline J gene fills the gap. This chain joins TRBV7-2 and TRBJ2-1; no clear D. Germline CDR1 is SGHTA and CDR2 is FQGNSA. The CDR3 loop spans 13 amino acids. The germline V and J ends were trimmed by 0 bases and 8 bases, with 8 bases remaining between them. The covered CDR3 bases are TGTGCCAGCAGCTTAGCTAGTGGTTATGAG. Translation gives CASSLASGYE. The CDR3 as a whole reads CASSLASGYEQFF.

Notes on this clone: The CDR3 extends 3 residues past the end of the read, so its final part is completed from the germline J gene. The chain couples TRBV19 to TRBJ1-5; a weak D match, TRBD1 (5 bases). Germline CDR1 is LNHDA and CDR2 is SQIVND (reference sequence). The CDR3 covers 14 residues. V lost 3 bases and J 1 base, leaving 7 bases between the germline ends. Partial CDR3 DNA: TGTGCCAGTAGTATGCGGGGGAGCAATCAGCCC. Protein product: CASSMRGSNQP. The complete CDR3 reads CASSMRGSNQPQHF.

This clone was counted at least ten times. The read gets to within 3 residues of the CDR3 end, and the germline J gene fills in the rest. The J gene is TRBJ1-1, the V gene TRBV10-3; 12 nucleotides agree with TRBD1. This CDR3 comprises 14 residues. Germline-derived CDR1 and CDR2 are ENHRY and SYGVKD. V lost 6 bases, J lost 6 bases, and 5 bases stayed unmatched. CDR3 loop: CAIRPGTGGSEAFF. The DNA read from the CDR3 is TGTGCCATCAGACCCGGGACAGGGGGCTCTGAA.

This clone was found a few times. The sequenced fragment ends 3 residues before the CDR3 boundary, so the rest is inferred from the germline J gene. This chain uses TRBV19 with TRBJ2-1, with 11 positions matching TRBD2. Germline CDR1 reads LNHDA; CDR2 reads SQIVND (reference sequence). CDR3 length: 15 residues. Unmatched junction bases numbered 3, after V lost 1 base and J lost 7 bases. The chain's CDR3 is CASSIGGLADNEQFF. Incomplete CDR3 DNA: TGTGCCAGTAGTATAGGGGGACTAGCGGATAATGAG.

This clone was observed a handful of times. The read ends 3 residues early relative to the CDR3; the germline J gene fills the gap. This rearrangement joins TRBV10-1 to TRBJ2-7, with TRBD1 matching over 7 bases. The CDR3 runs to 14 residues. Trimming removed 7 bases from V and 3 bases from J; junction bases left unmatched: 9. Germline loops: CDR1 WNHNN, CDR2 SYGVQD (reference sequence). The covered CDR3 bases are TGCGCCAGCACTACCGGGACAGAGGACTACGAG. Translated, it gives CASTTGTEDYE. The full CDR3 reads CASTTGTEDYEQYF.

As regards this clone: The CDR3 is cut off 3 residues early in the read; its end comes from the germline J gene. The chain uses TRBV18 and TRBJ2-2; 8 bases are shared with TRBD1. CDR1 is KGHSH and CDR2 is LQKENI in the germline V gene. The length of the CDR3 is 13 residues. CDR3 DNA (partial): TGTGCCAGCTCAATGGACAGGGTCGAAAAG. It translates to CASSMDRVEK. The complete CDR3 protein is CASSMDRVEKLFF.

The sample holds a few counts of this clone. The read terminates 3 residues before the CDR3 end, so the remaining end is supplied by the germline J gene. The chain combines TRBV11-3 with TRBJ2-7, with D tentatively TRBD1 (6 bases). The ends were cut back, 3 bases at V and 2 bases at J, with 8 bases in the middle. This CDR3 spans 13 amino acids. Germline V CDR1 and CDR2: SGHNT, YENEEA. CDR3 region: CASSFGTTYEQYF. Incomplete CDR3 DNA: TGTGCCAGCAGCTTCGGGACAACCTACGAG. Full variable domain (outside the CDR3, taken from reference TRBV11-3 and TRBJ2-7): EAGVVQSPRYKIIEKKQPVAFWCNPISGHNTLYWYLQNLGQGPELLIRYENEEAVDDSQLPKDRFSAERLKGVDSTLKIQPAELGDSAVYLCASSFGTTYEQYFGPGTRLTVT.

Points on this clone: The DNA ends 3 residues before the CDR3 does, and the rest of the CDR3 is filled in from the germline J gene. The rearrangement uses TRBV7-2 and TRBJ1-5; weak D call: TRBD1 (6 bases). The ends were cut back, 3 bases at V and 6 bases at J, with 12 bases in the middle. Germline CDR1 and CDR2: SGHTA and FQGNSA. The CDR3 length is 14 residues. The CDR3 protein is CASSFNRGSQPQHF. The part of the CDR3 DNA that was read is TGTGCCAGCAGCTTTAATAGGGGGAGTCAGCCC.

This clone has more than one count but fewer than ten. The CDR3 end falls 3 residues outside the read, so it is completed with the germline J gene. The chain combines TRBV5-1 with TRBJ2-7; 8 bases match TRBD1. CDR3 length equals 16 residues. The germline CDR1 and CDR2 sequences are SGHRS and YFSETQ. The J segment lost 6 bases and the V segment lost 3 bases, leaving 14 bases of the junction unmatched. Here the CDR3 reads CASSYKGQGILAEQYF. The CDR3 DNA, read in part, is TGCGCCAGCAGCTACAAAGGACAGGGTATCCTAGCCGAG. Drawing the rest from reference TRBV5-1 and TRBJ2-7, the complete variable domain is KAGVTQTPRYLIKTRGQQVTLSCSPISGHRSVSWYQQTPGQGLQFLFEYFSETQRNKGNFPGRFSGRQFSNSRSEMNVSTLELGDSALYLCASSYKGQGILAEQYFGPGTRLTVT.

Details on this clone: The read ends 3 residues before the CDR3 terminus; that terminus is restored from the germline J gene. The chain recombines TRBV18 with TRBJ2-1, with 9 bases that match TRBD2. The V and J ends lost 3 bases and 0 bases, in that order; junction bases with no gene match: 12. This CDR3 comprises 19 residues. CDR1 and CDR2 from the germline V gene are KGHSH and LQKENI. The CDR3 here is CASSPPGTSFPSSYNEQFF. The DNA read from the CDR3 is TGTGCCAGCTCACCGCCCGGGACTAGCTTCCCGAGCTCCTACAATGAG.